The 7 T cell receptor beta chains reported below all come from one sample, sequenced in a study of blood T cells in healthy people across ages. The use of a sample-barcoded 5' primer and a J-beta primer mix characterized a second PCR of about 7 to 12 cycles. Each CDR3 protein gets one entry after TCRdb re-called the 5' RACE reads with MiXCR. In the table there are over 1.5 million distinct CDR3 sequences, roughly 49% of which are singletons. Sequences were obtained from blood. Receptor source: a woman aged 40 to 49 in good health.

The rearrangement links TRBV6-6 to TRBJ2-1, with D unclear. From germline, CDR1 is MNHNY and CDR2 SVGAGI (reference sequence). This CDR3 comprises 11 residues. The ends were cut back, 2 bases at V and 10 bases at J, with 6 bases in the middle. The CDR3 sequence is CASSYKTEQFF. The CDR3 coding sequence is TGTGCCAGCAGTTACAAAACCGAGCAGTTCTTC.

The chain has TRBV4-2 and TRBJ2-5; 11 bases match TRBD2. Germline V lookup: CDR1 LGHNA, CDR2 YNFKEQ. After removal of 1 base from V and 4 bases from J, the junction contained 8 bases not matched to a gene. This CDR3 is 17 amino acids long. The CDR3 DNA is TGTGCCAGCAGCCAAGGCGATAGCGGGGGGGCCAGAGAGACCCAGTACTTC. It translates to CASSQGDSGGARETQYF.

The rearrangement links TRBV6-2 or TRBV6-3 to TRBJ2-7; perhaps TRBD2 as D (5 bases). Germline V lookup: CDR1 MNHEY, CDR2 SVGEGT. The CDR3 extends over 13 amino acids. Trimming left V 7 bases short and J 6 bases short, with 16 bases between. CDR3 sequence (DNA): TGTGCCAGCACCAACGCGGGTTCTGGCGAGCAGTACTTC. The encoded protein is CASTNAGSGEQYF.

In nucleotides, the CDR3 is TGCGCCAGCAGGGCAGGGGACCGCGAAAAACTGTTTTTT. It translates to CASRAGDREKLFF. The chain uses TRBV5-1 and TRBJ1-4, with D possibly TRBD1 on 6 matching bases. This CDR3 has 13 residues. V lost 5 bases to trimming and J lost 8 bases, with 13 bases between them. The germline V gene encodes CDR1 SGHRS and CDR2 YFSETQ.

The chain recombines TRBV12-5 with TRBJ2-3; 13 bases are a match to TRBD2. Germline V gives CDR1 LGHNT, CDR2 FRNRAP. The junction had 7 bases not matched to a gene; V was cut back by 6 bases and J by 1 base. The CDR3 consists of 17 residues. The CDR3: CASGRGLAGRRTDTQYF. CDR3 nucleotide sequence: TGTGCTAGTGGCCGGGGACTAGCGGGGCGTCGCACAGATACGCAGTATTTT.

Comment on this clonotype: Germline and junction disagree at one end, which may indicate a read error. The V and J genes are TRBV7-7 and TRBJ2-5; TRBD1 is a possible D gene (5 bases). CDR1 is SSHAT, CDR2 FNYEAQ, per germline (reference sequence). The CDR3 spans 14 residues. Here the CDR3 DNA reads TGTGCTAGCAGCCCCTGGGGCAGGGAAGAGACCCAGTACTTC. Protein sequence: CASSPWGREETQYF. Based on the CDR3 plus reference TRBV7-7 and TRBJ2-5, the full variable domain is GAGVSQSPRYKVTKRGQDVTLRCDPISSHATLYWYQQALGQGPEFLTYFNYEAQPDKSGLPSDRFSAERPEGSISTLTIQRTEQRDSAMYRCASSPWGREETQYFGPGTRLLVL.

The rearrangement joins TRBV7-2 to TRBJ1-2; D gene ambiguous. CDR1 is SGHTA and CDR2 is FQGNSA in the germline V gene. This CDR3 comprises 14 residues. V was clipped by 2 bases and J by 3 bases, with 10 bases between them. CDR3 in amino acids: CASSLNRRDYGYTF. CDR3 nucleotide sequence: TGTGCCAGCAGCTTAAATAGACGGGACTATGGCTACACCTTC.